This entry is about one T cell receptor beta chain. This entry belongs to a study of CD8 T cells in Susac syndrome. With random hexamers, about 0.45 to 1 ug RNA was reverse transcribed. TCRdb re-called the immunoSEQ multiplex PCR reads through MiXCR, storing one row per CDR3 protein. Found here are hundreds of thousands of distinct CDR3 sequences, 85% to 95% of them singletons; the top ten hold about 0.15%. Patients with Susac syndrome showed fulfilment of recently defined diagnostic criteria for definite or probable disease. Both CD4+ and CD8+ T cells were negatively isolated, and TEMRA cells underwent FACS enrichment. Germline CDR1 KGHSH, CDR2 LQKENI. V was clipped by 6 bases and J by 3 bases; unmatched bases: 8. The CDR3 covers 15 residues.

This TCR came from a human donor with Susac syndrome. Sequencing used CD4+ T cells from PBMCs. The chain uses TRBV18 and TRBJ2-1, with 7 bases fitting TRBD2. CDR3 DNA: TGTGCCAGCTCGTCCGGACTAGGTGTCTACAATGAGCAGTTCTTC. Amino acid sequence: CASSSGLGVYNEQFF.